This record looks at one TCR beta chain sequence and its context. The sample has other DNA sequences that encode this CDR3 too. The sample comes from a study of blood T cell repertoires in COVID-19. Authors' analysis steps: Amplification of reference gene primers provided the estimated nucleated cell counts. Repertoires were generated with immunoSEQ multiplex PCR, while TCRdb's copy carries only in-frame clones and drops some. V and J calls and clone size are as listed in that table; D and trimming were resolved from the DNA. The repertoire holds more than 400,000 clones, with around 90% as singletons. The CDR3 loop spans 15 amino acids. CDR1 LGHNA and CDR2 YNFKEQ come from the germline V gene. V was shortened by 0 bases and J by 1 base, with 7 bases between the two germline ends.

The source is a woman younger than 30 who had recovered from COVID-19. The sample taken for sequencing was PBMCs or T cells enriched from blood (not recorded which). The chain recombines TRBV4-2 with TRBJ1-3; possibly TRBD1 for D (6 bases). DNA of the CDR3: TGTGCCAGCAGCCAAGACAGGGGATCTGGAAACACCATATATTTT. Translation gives CASSQDRGSGNTIYF.